Listed here are 28 T cell receptor beta chains from one sample, sequenced in a study of T cells after posttransplantation cyclophosphamide. The protocol was immunoSEQ multiplex PCR, while the TCRdb copy is restricted to in-frame clones and leaves out a portion. The sample contains approximately 35,000 clones, none of them singletons. The specimen was PBMCs. These receptor sequences come from a girl under 18 in good health, CMV-negative, and a related stem cell transplant donor.

This clone was seen more than once but under ten times. The chain carries TRBV5-1 and TRBJ1-2; D is unresolved. Germline V gene data show CDR1 as SGHRS and CDR2 as YFSETQ. Trimming removed 5 bases at V and 4 bases at J, with 12 bases between. CDR3 size: 13 residues. CDR3 region: CASSQANAYGYTF. CDR3 bases: TGCGCCAGCAGTCAGGCCAACGCCTATGGCTACACCTTC.

The table lists this clone with many counts. V gene TRBV9 combines with J gene TRBJ2-5; 8 bases map to TRBD2. From germline, CDR1 is SGDLS and CDR2 YYNGEE. This CDR3 is built from 15 residues. The V gene end was trimmed by 3 bases and the J gene end by 0 bases; junction bases not matched to a gene: 4. DNA of the CDR3: TGTGCCAGCAGCGGAAGCGGGAGTAACCAAGAGACCCAGTACTTC. Protein product: CASSGSGSNQETQYF.

The J gene is TRBJ1-6, the V gene TRBV6-1; D is unclear. Germline CDR1 is MNHNS and CDR2 is SASEGT. The CDR3 contains 15 residues. V lost 3 bases, J lost 8 bases, and 14 bases lay in between. The CDR3: CASSDGEGGHSPLHF. The CDR3 bases are TGTGCCAGCAGTGACGGGGAAGGAGGGCATTCACCCCTCCACTTT.

The V call is TRBV20-1, the J call TRBJ1-5; D gene uncertain. CDR1 is DFQATT, CDR2 SNEGSKA, per germline (reference sequence). The V end lost 2 bases, the J end lost 12 bases, and 11 bases lay between the germline ends. This CDR3 is built from 11 residues. The DNA of the CDR3 is TGCAGTGCTAGAACGGCAGCAGGCCAGCATTTT. Translated: CSARTAAGQHF.

The sample holds many counts of this clone. This chain joins TRBV19 and TRBJ2-4, with 9 bases lining up with TRBD1. The CDR3 spans 15 residues. The V segment lost 5 bases and the J segment 5 bases; nucleotides outside the gene matches: 7. Germline-derived CDR1 and CDR2 are LNHDA and SQIVND (reference sequence). CDR3 bases: TGTGCCAGTAGTGCCCCGGGACAGGGCCAAAACATTCAGTACTTC. It encodes CASSAPGQGQNIQYF.

This clone was seen ten or more times. The chain uses TRBV29-1 and TRBJ1-1, with 7 bases fitting TRBD1. The CDR3 totals 14 residues. Germline assignment: CDR1 SQVTM and CDR2 ANQGSEA. With V trimmed by 5 bases and J by 0 bases, 6 bases remained unmatched. This CDR3 is CSVFVGQMNTEAFF. As DNA, the CDR3 is TGCAGCGTTTTTGTGGGACAGATGAACACTGAAGCTTTCTTT.

This rearrangement joins TRBV11-2 to TRBJ1-1, with D maybe TRBD1 (6 bases). The CDR3 sequence is 17 residues long. The V gene's germline CDR1 is SGHAT and CDR2 FQNNGV. V lost 5 bases and J lost 0, with 19 bases in between. CDR3 in DNA: TGTGCCAGCAGCCCCCCATTAGGGACACCCATGAACACTGAAGCTTTCTTT. It yields the protein CASSPPLGTPMNTEAFF.

The chain uses TRBV6-5 and TRBJ2-3, with D hard to call. Looked up from germline, CDR1 is MNHEY and CDR2 is SVGAGI. CDR3 length: 11 amino acids. V was shortened by 8 bases and J by 4 bases, with 7 bases between the two germline ends. The chain's CDR3 is CASQRADTQYF. CDR3 nucleotide sequence: TGTGCCAGCCAACGGGCAGATACGCAGTATTTT.

This clone was observed many times. The chain is built from TRBV12-1 and TRBJ2-2; the D call in the table, TRBD2, was not verified against the DNA. TRBV12-1 is listed as a pseudogene. The CDR3 extends over 17 amino acids. CDR3 sequence reads: CASSTGLAGEYIGELFF. DNA for the CDR3: TGTGCCAGCAGCACCGGACTAGCGGGAGAGTATATCGGGGAGCTGTTTTTT.

The chain joins TRBV7-2 to TRBJ2-4; 11 bases agree with TRBD2. Germline trimming cut 5 bases from V and 9 bases from J; bases unmatched to any gene: 6. Germline V gene lookup returns CDR1 SGHTA and CDR2 FQGNSA. The CDR3 has 14 amino acids. The CDR3 DNA sequence: TGTGCCAGCAGCCCTTTAGCGGGAGGGGGCATTCAGTACTTC. Its protein is CASSPLAGGGIQYF.

At least ten counts were recorded for this clone. This chain joins TRBV7-2 and TRBJ2-2; D unclear. CDR1 and CDR2 (germline): SGHTA, FQGNSA. This CDR3 is 15 amino acids long. V was shortened by 3 bases and J by 3 bases, with 11 bases between the two germline ends. DNA of the CDR3: TGTGCCAGCAGCTTCGATAGCAGCTACACCGGGGAGCTGTTTTTT. Protein: CASSFDSSYTGELFF.

This clone has a handful of counts. The CDR3 nucleotides are TGCGCCAGCAGCCAGCAAAGAGGACAGTTCTACGAGCAGTACTTC. Translating it yields CASSQQRGQFYEQYF. The chain links TRBV4-1 to TRBJ2-7, with a tentative D call TRBD1 (6 bases). Germline V lookup: CDR1 MGHRA, CDR2 YSYEKL. With 3 bases removed from V and 3 bases from J, the gap between germline ends came to 15 bases. This CDR3 spans 15 amino acids.

This clone has at least ten counts. V is TRBV4-3 and J is TRBJ2-1; 10 nucleotides line up with TRBD2. CDR3 length equals 16 residues. V lost 4 bases, J lost 9 bases, and 12 bases stayed unmatched. Germline values: CDR1 LGHNA, CDR2 YSLEER. The CDR3 DNA reads as TGCGCCAGCAGCCCAACAAGCGGGAGGGGGGACGCTGAGCAGTTCTTC. Protein sequence: CASSPTSGRGDAEQFF.

The CDR3 DNA sequence: TGTGCCAGCAGCCAACTACCTCGGGGGGGCCATGGAGATACGCAGTATTTT. This translates into CASSQLPRGGHGDTQYF. The V call is TRBV4-2, the J call TRBJ2-3; TRBD2 matches 8 bases. V was clipped by 2 bases and J by 5 bases; unmatched bases: 12. This CDR3 spans 17 amino acids. Germline CDR1 LGHNA, CDR2 YNFKEQ.

This clone was seen repeatedly, ten times or more. V gene TRBV5-1 combines with J gene TRBJ2-1; D is ambiguous. CDR1 is SGHRS and CDR2 is YFSETQ in the germline V gene. Trimming left V 4 bases short and J 16 bases short, with 15 bases between. This CDR3 is 11 amino acids long. The CDR3 sequence: CASSMMNGVFF. For the CDR3, the DNA is TGCGCCAGCAGCATGATGAATGGAGTTTTCTTC.

This clone has at least ten counts. The genes are TRBV19 and TRBJ2-1; a weak D match, TRBD1 (5 bases). CDR1 is LNHDA and CDR2 is SQIVND in the germline V gene (reference sequence). V lost 3 bases, J lost 4 bases, and 16 bases lay in between. The CDR3 consists of 16 residues. In DNA form, the CDR3 reads TGTGCCAGTAGTATTGAGGAGCAGGGTCGGTACAATGAGCAGTTCTTC. It encodes CASSIEEQGRYNEQFF.

The table lists this clone with a few counts. V gene TRBV28 combines with J gene TRBJ2-3; 9 nucleotides align to TRBD2. The CDR3 length is 14 residues. The J segment lost 3 bases and the V segment lost 4 bases, leaving 2 bases of the junction unmatched. Germline V gene data show CDR1 as MDHEN and CDR2 as SYDVKM. The CDR3 sequence is CASSSSGVTDTQYF. Written as DNA, the CDR3 is TGTGCCAGCAGTTCTAGCGGGGTGACAGATACGCAGTATTTT.

The CDR3 reads CATSRASGETNEKLFF. The CDR3 region has the DNA TGTGCCACCAGCAGAGCTTCGGGGGAAACTAATGAAAAACTGTTTTTT. The chain recombines TRBV15 with TRBJ1-4; TRBD1 might be the D (5 bases). V lost 1 base, J lost 1 base, and 10 bases lay in between. The germline V gene has CDR1 LNHNV and CDR2 YYDKDF (reference sequence). The CDR3 contains 16 residues.

This clone has only a few counts. The V gene is TRBV5-1, the J gene TRBJ1-3; D remains unclear. In germline, CDR1 is SGHRS, CDR2 YFSETQ. The length of the CDR3 is 15 residues. V lost 0 bases, J lost 0 bases, and 7 bases lay in between. The CDR3 DNA sequence: TGCGCCAGCAGCTTGGAAACTCCCTCTGGAAACACCATATATTTT. Its protein is CASSLETPSGNTIYF. The whole variable domain, remainder taken from reference TRBV5-1 and TRBJ1-3, is KAGVTQTPRYLIKTRGQQVTLSCSPISGHRSVSWYQQTPGQGLQFLFEYFSETQRNKGNFPGRFSGRQFSNSRSEMNVSTLELGDSALYLCASSLETPSGNTIYFGEGSWLTVV.

V gene TRBV28 combines with J gene TRBJ1-2; maybe TRBD1 (5 bases). The CDR3 contains 15 residues. The germline V and J ends were trimmed by 4 bases and 6 bases, with 18 bases remaining between them. CDR1 MDHEN and CDR2 SYDVKM come from the germline V gene. Here the CDR3 DNA reads TGTGCCAGCAGTTGGGGGGTCAGTAGGGGTAATGGCTACACCTTC. Amino acid sequence: CASSWGVSRGNGYTF.

This clone was seen a few times. The rearrangement joins TRBV6-6 to TRBJ1-2; TRBD1 might be the D (6 bases). This CDR3 has 14 residues. V gave up 4 bases and J gave up 3 bases, with 12 bases separating them. Germline V CDR1 and CDR2: MNHNY, SVGAGI (reference sequence). CDR3 in DNA: TGTGCCAGCAGTTCAACAGGGTGGGACTATGGCTACACCTTC. Amino acids: CASSSTGWDYGYTF.

The sample holds many counts of this clone. This rearrangement joins TRBV7-9 to TRBJ1-4; tentatively, D is TRBD1 (6 bases). Germline V gives CDR1 SEHNR, CDR2 FQNEAQ (reference sequence). The V end lost 4 bases, the J end lost 4 bases, and 10 bases lay between the germline ends. The CDR3 sequence is 14 residues long. CDR3 in amino acids: CASSSGQLNEKLFF. The CDR3 nucleotides are TGTGCCAGCAGCTCCGGACAGCTTAATGAAAAACTGTTTTTT.

In the case of this clone: Given a much more abundant clone one base away, this may be a read error. The chain couples TRBV5-6 to TRBJ1-2, with D possibly being TRBD1 (5 bases). Germline values: CDR1 SGHDT, CDR2 YYEEEE. This CDR3 region has 13 residues. CDR3 coding DNA: TGTGCCAGCAGCTCGACAGAGTACTATGGCCACACCTTC. Its translation is CASSSTEYYGHTF. The full variable domain, in which reference TRBV5-6 and TRBJ1-2 provide the parts outside the CDR3, is DAGVTQSPTHLIKTRGQQVTLRCSPKSGHDTVSWYQQALGQGPQFIFQYYEEEERQRGNFPDRFSGHQFPNYSSELNVNALLLGDSALYLCASSSTEYYGHTFGSGTRLTVV.

This clone was counted many times. The chain combines TRBV6-1 with TRBJ2-2; no reliable D call. The germline V gene encodes CDR1 MNHNS and CDR2 SASEGT. CDR3 length equals 14 residues. V dropped 5 bases and J dropped 8 bases, with 15 bases sitting between them. The DNA of the CDR3 is TGTGCCAGCAGTTCTCGGCCCCCCGGGGGGGAGCTGTTTTTT. Its protein is CASSSRPPGGELFF.

This clone has ten or more counts. The chain links TRBV7-3 to TRBJ2-7; TRBD1 matches at 8 bases. The CDR3 spans 14 residues. The germline V gene encodes CDR1 SGHTA and CDR2 FQGTGA. Trimming cost V 5 bases and J 2 bases; bases outside gene matches: 5. As DNA, the CDR3 is TGTGCCAGCAGCCCCGGGACAGGTGCCTACGAGCAGTACTTC. It translates to CASSPGTGAYEQYF.

This clone was recorded a few times. This rearrangement joins TRBV28 to TRBJ2-7; D is unclear. Per germline, CDR1 MDHEN and CDR2 SYDVKM. There are 16 residues in the CDR3. V was pared by 2 bases and J by 1 base, with 15 bases between. The DNA for the CDR3 is TGTGCCAGCAGTTTACAGGCCGGCCTCCCTTCCTACGAGCAGTACTTC. This encodes CASSLQAGLPSYEQYF.

This clone was picked up many times. J is TRBJ1-2 and V is TRBV6-5; D may be TRBD1 (5 bases). Germline V gives CDR1 MNHEY, CDR2 SVGAGI. V gave up 6 bases and J gave up 1 base, with 12 bases separating them. CDR3 length: 14 amino acids. CDR3 amino acids: CASRKTGFNYGYTF. The CDR3 coding sequence is TGTGCCAGCAGGAAAACAGGTTTTAACTATGGCTACACCTTC.

This chain connects TRBV4-1 to TRBJ2-7; 7 bases line up with TRBD1. The CDR3 has 15 residues. Germline CDR1 MGHRA, CDR2 YSYEKL. V shed 4 bases and J 1 base; nucleotides not matched to a gene: 7. CDR3 residues: CASSPHLDRSYEQYF. CDR3 DNA sequence: TGCGCCAGCAGCCCGCATCTGGACAGGTCCTACGAGCAGTACTTC.